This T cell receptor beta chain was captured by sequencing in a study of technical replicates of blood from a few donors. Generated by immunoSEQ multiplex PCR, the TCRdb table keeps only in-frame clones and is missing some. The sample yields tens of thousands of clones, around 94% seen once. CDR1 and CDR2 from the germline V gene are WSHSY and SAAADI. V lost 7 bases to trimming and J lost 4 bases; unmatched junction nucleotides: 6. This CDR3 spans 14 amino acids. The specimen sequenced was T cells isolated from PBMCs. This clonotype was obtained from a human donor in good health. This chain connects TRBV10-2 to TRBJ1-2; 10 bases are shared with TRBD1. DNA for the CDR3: TGCGCCAGCACCAGACAGGGGGCGAGCTATGGCTACACCTTC. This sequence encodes CASTRQGASYGYTF.